These 2 T cell receptor beta chains were all obtained from the same sample, sequenced in a study of breast tumors, draining lymph nodes, adjacent tissues. TCRdb re-called the multiplex PCR reads with MiXCR, one entry per CDR3 protein. This repertoire shows 150,000 to 200,000 distinct CDR3 sequences, around a third found once; its top ten account for around 4%. Samples came from axillary lymph nodes draining the breast cancer. The sequencing input was axillary lymph node tissue. These receptors came from a female donor with breast cancer. Some clones in this sample may be carry-over from other donors' samples.

A few counts support this clonotype. V and J are TRBV6-5 and TRBJ2-7; tentatively, D is TRBD2 (6 bases). V was pared by 7 bases and J by 7 bases, with 20 bases between. Per germline, CDR1 MNHEY and CDR2 SVGAGI. There are 14 residues in the CDR3. Here the CDR3 reads CASTWGVGTGEQYF. In DNA, the CDR3 is TGTGCCAGCACTTGGGGGGTTGGGACGGGGGAGCAGTACTTC.

The rearrangement links TRBV2 to TRBJ2-2, with 8 bases matching TRBD2. Trimming cost V 9 bases and J 0 bases; bases outside gene matches: 9. This CDR3 has 16 residues. CDR1 and CDR2 from the germline V gene are SNHLY and FYNNEI. CDR3 sequence reads: CARGLGAGANTGELFF. CDR3 nucleotides: TGTGCCAGAGGACTAGGAGCGGGAGCGAACACCGGGGAGCTGTTTTTT.